This T cell receptor beta chain derives from a study of a mutant IDH1 vaccine in newly diagnosed glioma. Study as a whole: Patients' prior therapy spanned radiotherapy, temozolomide, or both; most underwent both.

This CDR3 has 15 amino acids. V gave up 3 bases and J gave up 3 bases, with 15 bases separating them. Germline CDR1 and CDR2: LNHDA and SQIVND (reference sequence). Described time point: week 11, during vaccination. Vaccine doses each comprised 300 ug of mutant IDH1 20-mer peptide, with topical imiquimod. The method was immunoSEQ multiplex PCR; TCRdb's version includes in-frame clones alone and lacks a portion of them. Of 60,000 to 75,000 clones listed, 84% are singletons. Of note for this clone: The target antigen is unknown.

This receptor was obtained from a man in his thirties or forties with glioma. This specimen was PBMCs, taken from a glioma patient whose treatment included an IDH1 peptide vaccine. The rearrangement joins TRBV19 to TRBJ2-7; D may be TRBD2 (6 bases). The chain's CDR3 is CASSIRDSKFYEQYF. CDR3 coding DNA: TGTGCCAGTAGTATCCGGGACTCTAAATTCTACGAGCAGTACTTC.